This T cell receptor (beta chain) derives from a study of neoadjuvant nivolumab and ipilimumab in lung cancer. Overall study findings and caveats: Resected tumors had greater TCR richness and clonality than uninvolved lung. From pretherapy to surgery, tumor richness and clonality rose with dual therapy. Resected-tumor TCR richness correlated positively with pretherapy blood richness.

Clones were read by immunoSEQ multiplex PCR, and TCRdb kept only the in-frame ones, dropping some. The sample gives some 13,000 clones, around 95% of which show up once; under 3% is in the top ten. Germline CDR1 is GTSNPN and CDR2 is SVGIG (reference sequence). The V and J ends lost 3 bases and 1 base respectively, with 13 bases between them. This CDR3 region has 14 residues. Regarding this clone: Its antigen is currently unknown.

The source material was peripheral blood, sampled after neoadjuvant nivolumab, alone or with ipilimumab, at or shortly before surgery. The TCR originated in an adult with non-small cell lung cancer. The chain is built from TRBV30 and TRBJ2-7; D not resolved. CDR3 residues: CAWRRLRQSYEQYF. DNA of the CDR3: TGTGCCTGGAGGCGCCTGAGGCAGTCCTACGAGCAGTACTTC.